Below, one TCR beta chain is given with its context. These data originate in a study of technical replicates of blood from several donors. Sequencing was performed with immunoSEQ multiplex PCR; in TCRdb, only in-frame clones are kept and a portion is missing. The sample lists roughly 100,000 clones; just over 95% were seen once. The sequence was collected from a human donor in good health. Specimen: T cells isolated from PBMCs.

CDR3 amino acids: CASSELGSLGANVLTF. The CDR3 DNA follows: TGTGCCAGCAGTGAACTGGGCAGTCTTGGGGCCAACGTCCTGACTTTC. The chain employs TRBV2 and TRBJ2-6; D is ambiguous. V was pared by 2 bases and J by 3 bases, with 11 bases between. The germline V gene has CDR1 SNHLY and CDR2 FYNNEI. The CDR3 has 16 amino acids. The whole variable domain, filled in from reference TRBV2 and TRBJ2-6, reads EPEVTQTPSHQVTQMGQEVILRCVPISNHLYFYWYRQILGQKVEFLVSFYNNEISEKSEIFDDQFSVERPDGSNFTLKIRSTKLEDSAMYFCASSELGSLGANVLTFGAGSRLTVL.